Given below is one T cell receptor (beta chain) in context. V gave up 0 bases and J gave up 7 bases, with 7 bases separating them. The CDR3 runs 14 residues. TCRdb's copy holds only in-frame clones and misses some; the assay was immunoSEQ multiplex PCR. Of roughly 420,000 clones detected, more than 75% appear once; the ten largest clones hold around 0.91%. The data stem from a study of blood T cell repertoires in COVID-19. The participants were between 18 and 89 years old and came from some 23 US areas. The sequence derives from a woman aged 30 to 39 with acute COVID-19. The chain employs TRBV23-1 and TRBJ1-6; D is unclear. TRBV23-1 is designated an ORF whose function remains uncertain. Material for sequencing was PBMCs or T cells enriched from blood (not recorded which). Here the CDR3 reads CASSQSRGNSPLHF. The CDR3 nucleotides are TGCGCCAGCAGTCAATCTAGAGGGAATTCACCCCTCCACTTT.